This TCR beta chain was retrieved from a study of T cell responses to AZD1222 COVID-19 vaccine. Sequenced by immunoSEQ multiplex PCR; TCRdb stores in-frame clones only, minus some. This table holds roughly 180,000 clones, over 75% found once. With respect to this clone: The antigen remains undetermined.

Study findings and constraints: Among those given AZD1222, only five to seven were seropositive at baseline.

Germline CDR1 and CDR2: LNHDA and SQIVND (reference sequence). This CDR3 is built from 15 residues. The germline V and J ends were trimmed by 3 bases and 7 bases, with 15 bases remaining between them. The receptor comes from an adult in good health. The chain couples TRBV19 to TRBJ1-4, with D perhaps matching TRBD1 (6 bases). This sample comprised peripheral blood, obtained on day 0 of AZD1222 vaccination. The CDR3 DNA follows: TGTGCCAGTAGTATTGGCCAGGGGTACGGTGAAAAACTGTTTTTT. Translated, it gives CASSIGQGYGEKLFF.